A single TCR beta chain is shown here with its context. These data are taken from a study of blood T cell repertoires in COVID-19. Study-level information: Samples representing acute and convalescent COVID-19 were sourced from the United States, Italy and Spain. PBMCs, B-cell-depleted T cells, or T cells were the source of the cDNA or gDNA that made up the material.

Authors' data handling: Reference gene primers were amplified, and this amplification served to estimate nucleated cell counts. The data were produced by immunoSEQ multiplex PCR, yet TCRdb's version contains in-frame clones alone and is incomplete. V, J and clone size are those of that table, while D and trimming were read from the DNA. The table lists about 48,000 clones, about 92% of them singletons. Germline V lookup: CDR1 KGHSH, CDR2 LQKENI. V lost 2 bases and J 2 bases, leaving 10 bases between the germline ends. The CDR3 totals 15 residues. The chain has TRBV18 and TRBJ1-3; no clear D gene. The receptor was isolated from a woman of 80 years or more with acute or convalescent COVID-19. The material sequenced was peripheral blood. The CDR3 bases are TGTGCCAGCTCACCAACCGGGTTCACTGGAAACACCATATATTTT. It encodes CASSPTGFTGNTIYF.